This entry concerns a single T cell receptor (beta chain). Its target is not known. The source of the sample is a study of blood T cells in healthy people across ages. About the research overall: Template switching caught about one barcoded beta molecule for each two T cells.

General observations from the study: Since the PBMCs were unsorted, naive and antigen-experienced cells could not be conclusively compared.

V shed 0 bases and J 8 bases; nucleotides not matched to a gene: 12. This CDR3 is 16 amino acids long. Germline V gene sequence: CDR1 MGHRA, CDR2 YSYEKL. Next came a second PCR, run for about 7 to 12 cycles, which used a sample-barcoded 5' primer along with a J-beta primer mix. MiXCR was run by TCRdb on the 5' RACE reads, yielding one entry per CDR3 protein. The repertoire consists of fewer than 1,200,000 distinct CDR3 sequences, with roughly a quarter occurring once and the leading ten covering about 0.8%. The same data also went into a second study, on T cells of mothers and their children. That paper notes: Random nucleotides (2-4) and sample barcodes were added by the M1S primer used in the second PCR.

The chain uses TRBV4-1 and TRBJ1-2, with TRBD1 matching 7 bases. The sample comprised blood. This TCR derives from a girl aged 2 to 9 in good health. The CDR3: CASSQEPTGTSRGYTF. CDR3 DNA sequence: TGCGCCAGCAGCCAAGAACCGACAGGGACCTCAAGGGGCTACACCTTC.